What follows describes a single TCR beta chain. The antigen remains unidentified. The authors' processing: Junction-only immunoSEQ sequences carried no quality scores, so filtering differed. Libraries were prepared by immunoSEQ multiplex PCR; TCRdb keeps only in-frame clonotypes and omits some of them. That table is the source of V, J and clone size, and D and trimming were worked out from the DNA. The sample consists of 550,000 to 800,000 clones, about 74% of them appearing once. The data stem from a study of shared clonotypes between healthy human individuals. The CDR3 sequence is 14 residues long. V lost 1 base, J lost 6 bases, and 12 bases lay in between. Germline V gives CDR1 MNHNS, CDR2 SASEGT. Study findings and constraints: Donors were few, which limited the genetic and exposure-history diversity represented.

Sequenced input: memory CD4+ T cells sorted from blood. The sample's subset: CD45RA-negative fraction. This sequence originates from a woman aged 25 to 39 in good health. The chain is built from TRBV6-1 and TRBJ1-2, with D tentatively TRBD1 (5 bases). In DNA, the CDR3 is TGTGCCAGCAGTGAAGGAGGACACCTAGATGGCTACACCTTC. As protein: CASSEGGHLDGYTF.